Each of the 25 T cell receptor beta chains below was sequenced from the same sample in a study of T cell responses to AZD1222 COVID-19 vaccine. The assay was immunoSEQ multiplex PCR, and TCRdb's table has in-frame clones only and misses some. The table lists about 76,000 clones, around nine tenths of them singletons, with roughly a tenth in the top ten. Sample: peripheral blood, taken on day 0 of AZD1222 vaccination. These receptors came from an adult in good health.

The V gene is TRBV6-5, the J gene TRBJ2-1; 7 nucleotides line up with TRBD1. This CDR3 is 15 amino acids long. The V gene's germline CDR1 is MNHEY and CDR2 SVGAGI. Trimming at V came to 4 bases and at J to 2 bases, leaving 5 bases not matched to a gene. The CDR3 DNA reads TGTGCCAGCAGTTTGTACAGGGGTACCTACAATGAGCAGTTCTTC. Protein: CASSLYRGTYNEQFF.

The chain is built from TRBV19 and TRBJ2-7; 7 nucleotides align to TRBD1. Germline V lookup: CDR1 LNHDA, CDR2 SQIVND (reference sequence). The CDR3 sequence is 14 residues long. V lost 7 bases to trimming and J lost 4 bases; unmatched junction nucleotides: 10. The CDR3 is CASKKGDSSYEQYF. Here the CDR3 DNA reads TGTGCCAGTAAGAAAGGGGACAGCTCTTACGAGCAGTACTTC.

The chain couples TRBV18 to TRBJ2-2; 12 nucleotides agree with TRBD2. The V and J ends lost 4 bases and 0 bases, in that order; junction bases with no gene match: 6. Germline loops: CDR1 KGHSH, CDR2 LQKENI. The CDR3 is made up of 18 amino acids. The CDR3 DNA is TGTGCCAGCTCACTAACGACTAGCGGGAGCGCGAACACCGGGGAGCTGTTTTTT. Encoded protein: CASSLTTSGSANTGELFF.

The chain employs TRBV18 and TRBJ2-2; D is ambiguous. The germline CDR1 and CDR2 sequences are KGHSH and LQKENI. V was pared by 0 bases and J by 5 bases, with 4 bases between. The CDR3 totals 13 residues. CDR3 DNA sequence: TGTGCCAGCTCACCACCGGTGACCGGGGAGCTGTTTTTT. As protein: CASSPPVTGELFF.

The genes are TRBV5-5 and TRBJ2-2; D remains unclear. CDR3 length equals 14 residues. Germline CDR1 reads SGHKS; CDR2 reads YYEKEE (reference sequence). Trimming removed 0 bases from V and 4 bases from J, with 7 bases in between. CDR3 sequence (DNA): TGTGCCAGCAGCTTGGGCGGCCTCACCGGGGAGCTGTTTTTT. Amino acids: CASSLGGLTGELFF.

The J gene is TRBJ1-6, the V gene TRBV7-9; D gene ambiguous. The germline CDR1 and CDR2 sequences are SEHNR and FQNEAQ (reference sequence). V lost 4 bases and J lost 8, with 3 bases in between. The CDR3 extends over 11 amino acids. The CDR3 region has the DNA TGTGCCAGCAGCTCGGATTCACCCCTCCACTTT. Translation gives CASSSDSPLHF.

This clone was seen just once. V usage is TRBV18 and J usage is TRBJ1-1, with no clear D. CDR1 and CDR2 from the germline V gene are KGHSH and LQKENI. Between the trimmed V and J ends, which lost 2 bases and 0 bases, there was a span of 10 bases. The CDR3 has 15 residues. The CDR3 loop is CASSPSSGMNTEAFF. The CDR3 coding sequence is TGTGCCAGCTCACCAAGTTCAGGTATGAACACTGAAGCTTTCTTT.

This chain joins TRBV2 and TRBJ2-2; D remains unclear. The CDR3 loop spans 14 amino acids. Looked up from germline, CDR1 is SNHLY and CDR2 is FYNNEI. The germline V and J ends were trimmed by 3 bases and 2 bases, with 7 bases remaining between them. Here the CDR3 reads CASSDLVNTGELFF. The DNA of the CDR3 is TGTGCCAGCAGTGATTTAGTAAACACCGGGGAGCTGTTTTTT.

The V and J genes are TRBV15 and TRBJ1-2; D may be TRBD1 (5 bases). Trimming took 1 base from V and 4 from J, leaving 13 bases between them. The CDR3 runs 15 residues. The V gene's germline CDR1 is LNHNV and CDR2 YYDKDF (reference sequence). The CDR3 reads CATSRGRGAAYGYTF. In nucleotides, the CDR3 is TGTGCCACCAGCAGAGGAAGGGGCGCCGCCTATGGCTACACCTTC.

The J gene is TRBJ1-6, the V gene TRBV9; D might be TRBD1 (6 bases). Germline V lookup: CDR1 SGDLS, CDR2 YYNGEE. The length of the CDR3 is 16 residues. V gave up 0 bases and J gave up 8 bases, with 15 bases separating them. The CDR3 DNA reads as TGTGCCAGCAGCGTAGACGCAGGGGCGGATTATTCACCCCTCCACTTT. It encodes CASSVDAGADYSPLHF.

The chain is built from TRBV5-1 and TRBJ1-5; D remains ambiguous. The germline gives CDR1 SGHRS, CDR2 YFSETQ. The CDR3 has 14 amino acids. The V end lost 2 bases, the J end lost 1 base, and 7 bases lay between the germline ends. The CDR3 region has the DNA TGCGCCAGCAGCTTCGGGCAGAGCAATCAGCCCCAGCATTTT. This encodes CASSFGQSNQPQHF.

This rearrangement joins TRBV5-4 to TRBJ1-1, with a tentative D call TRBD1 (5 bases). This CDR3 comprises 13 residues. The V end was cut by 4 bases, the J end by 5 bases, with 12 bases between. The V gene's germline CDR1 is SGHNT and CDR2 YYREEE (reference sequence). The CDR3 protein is CASSRGVGTEAFF. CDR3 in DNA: TGTGCCAGCAGCCGGGGGGTTGGGACTGAAGCTTTCTTT.

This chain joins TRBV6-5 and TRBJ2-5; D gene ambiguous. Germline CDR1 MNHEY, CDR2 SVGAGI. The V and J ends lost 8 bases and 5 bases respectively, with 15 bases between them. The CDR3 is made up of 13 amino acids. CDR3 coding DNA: TGTGCCAGCTCGGGCACCCAAGGGGAGACCCAGTACTTC. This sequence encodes CASSGTQGETQYF.

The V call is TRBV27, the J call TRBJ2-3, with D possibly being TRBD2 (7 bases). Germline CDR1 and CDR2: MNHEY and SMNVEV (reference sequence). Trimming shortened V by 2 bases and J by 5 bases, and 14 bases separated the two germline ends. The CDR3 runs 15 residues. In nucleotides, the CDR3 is TGTGCCAGCAGTTTAGGGGCGGGGGCGGGAGATACGCAGTATTTT. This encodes CASSLGAGAGDTQYF.

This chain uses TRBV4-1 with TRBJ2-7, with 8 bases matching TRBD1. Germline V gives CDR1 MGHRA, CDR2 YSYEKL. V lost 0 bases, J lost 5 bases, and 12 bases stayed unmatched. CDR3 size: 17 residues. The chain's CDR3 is CASSQDLRQGSFHEQYV. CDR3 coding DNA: TGCGCCAGCAGCCAAGATCTGAGACAGGGGTCTTTCCACGAGCAGTACGTC.

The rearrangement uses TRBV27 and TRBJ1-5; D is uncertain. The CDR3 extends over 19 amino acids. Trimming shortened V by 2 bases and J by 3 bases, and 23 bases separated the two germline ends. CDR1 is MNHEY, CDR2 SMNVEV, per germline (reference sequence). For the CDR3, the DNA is TGTGCCAGCAGTTTAGTCTCGGGAAATGTGCTTACGCTCAATCAGCCCCAGCATTTT. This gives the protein CASSLVSGNVLTLNQPQHF.

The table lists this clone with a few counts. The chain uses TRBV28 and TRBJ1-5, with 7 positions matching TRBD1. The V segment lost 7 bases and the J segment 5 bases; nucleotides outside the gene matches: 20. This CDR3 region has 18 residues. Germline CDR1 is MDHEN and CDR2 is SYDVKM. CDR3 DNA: TGTGCCAGCAACCCCTCGACAGGGCTCGGAAGTATCGATCAGCCCCAGCATTTT. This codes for CASNPSTGLGSIDQPQHF.

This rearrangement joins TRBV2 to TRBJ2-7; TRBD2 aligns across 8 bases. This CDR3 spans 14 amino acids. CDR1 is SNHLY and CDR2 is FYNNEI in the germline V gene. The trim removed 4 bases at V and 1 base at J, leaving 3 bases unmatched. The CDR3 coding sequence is TGTGCCAGCAGTGCGGGCGGGAGGTCCTACGAGCAGTACTTC. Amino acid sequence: CASSAGGRSYEQYF.

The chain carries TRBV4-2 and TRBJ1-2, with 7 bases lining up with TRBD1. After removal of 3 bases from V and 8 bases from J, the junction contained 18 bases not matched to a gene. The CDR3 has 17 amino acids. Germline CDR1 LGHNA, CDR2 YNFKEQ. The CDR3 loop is CASSHRSIGTDYGGYTF. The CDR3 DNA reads TGTGCCAGCAGCCACAGGAGCATCGGGACAGACTATGGAGGCTACACCTTC.

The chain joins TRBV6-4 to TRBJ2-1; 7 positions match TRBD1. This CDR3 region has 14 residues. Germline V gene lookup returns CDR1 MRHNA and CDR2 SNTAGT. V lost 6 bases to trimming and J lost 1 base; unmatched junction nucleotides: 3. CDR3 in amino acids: CASSQGQSYNEQFF. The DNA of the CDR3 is TGTGCCAGCAGCCAGGGACAGTCCTACAATGAGCAGTTCTTC.

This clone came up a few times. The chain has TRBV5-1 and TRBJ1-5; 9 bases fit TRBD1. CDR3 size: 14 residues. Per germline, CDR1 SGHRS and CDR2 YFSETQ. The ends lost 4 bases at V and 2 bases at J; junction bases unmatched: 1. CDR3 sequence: CASSRTGGNQPQHF. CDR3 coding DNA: TGCGCCAGCAGCCGGACAGGGGGCAATCAGCCCCAGCATTTT.

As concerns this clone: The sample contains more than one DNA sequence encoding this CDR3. The CDR3 spells CASSPGTTGELFF. The CDR3 nucleotides read TGTGCCAGCAGCCCGGGAACCACCGGGGAGCTGTTTTTT. This chain uses TRBV11-3 with TRBJ2-2; maybe TRBD2 (5 bases). This CDR3 spans 13 amino acids. With 5 bases removed from V and 4 bases from J, the gap between germline ends came to 8 bases. CDR1 and CDR2 (germline): SGHNT, YENEEA.

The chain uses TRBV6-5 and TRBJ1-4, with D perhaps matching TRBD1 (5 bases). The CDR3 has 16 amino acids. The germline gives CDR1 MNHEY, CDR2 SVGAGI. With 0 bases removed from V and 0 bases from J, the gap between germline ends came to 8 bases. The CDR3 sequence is CASSYSDSSTNEKLFF. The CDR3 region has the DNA TGTGCCAGCAGTTACTCCGACAGTTCAACTAATGAAAAACTGTTTTTT.

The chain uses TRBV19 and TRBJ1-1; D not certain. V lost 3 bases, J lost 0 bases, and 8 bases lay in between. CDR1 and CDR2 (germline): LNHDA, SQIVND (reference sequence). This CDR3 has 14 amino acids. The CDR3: CASSIGEMNTEAFF. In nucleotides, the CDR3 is TGTGCCAGTAGTATCGGTGAAATGAACACTGAAGCTTTCTTT.

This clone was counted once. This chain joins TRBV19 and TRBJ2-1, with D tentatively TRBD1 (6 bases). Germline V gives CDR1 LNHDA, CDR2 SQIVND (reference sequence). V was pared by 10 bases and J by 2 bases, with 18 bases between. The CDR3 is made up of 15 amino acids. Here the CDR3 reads CATTPTGSAYNEQFF. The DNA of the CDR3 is TGTGCCACCACCCCAACAGGGAGCGCCTACAATGAGCAGTTCTTC.